Following are 10 T cell receptor beta chains from one sample sequenced in a study of T cell changes during pregnancy in multiple sclerosis. Clones were read by immunoSEQ multiplex PCR, and TCRdb kept only the in-frame ones, dropping some. The data contain tens of thousands of clones, 85% to 95% of them seen just once; the ten biggest clones take up approximately 2%. The source material was peripheral blood, sampled after pregnancy. Receptors were obtained from a female donor with multiple sclerosis, enrolled in a pregnancy study.

The chain's CDR3 is CASSVGSGGMYEQYF. Here the CDR3 DNA reads TGTGCCAGCAGCGTAGGTTCGGGGGGCATGTACGAGCAGTACTTC. The gene calls are TRBV9 and TRBJ2-7, with D possibly matching TRBD2 (7 bases). Germline V gene sequence: CDR1 SGDLS, CDR2 YYNGEE. V lost 0 bases to trimming and J lost 4 bases, with 14 bases between them. The CDR3 length is 15 residues.

V usage is TRBV7-9 and J usage is TRBJ1-2; 7 positions agree with TRBD1. The CDR3 contains 15 residues. Germline assignment: CDR1 SEHNR and CDR2 FQNEAQ (reference sequence). Trimming at V came to 5 bases and at J to 7 bases, leaving 13 bases not matched to a gene. Here the CDR3 DNA reads TGTGCCAGCAGCCAGACTGGAGGGGGCAGTTCTGGCTACACCTTC. Translated: CASSQTGGGSSGYTF. The variable domain in full, with the rest retrieved from reference TRBV7-9 and TRBJ1-2, is DTGVSQNPRHKITKRGQNVTFRCDPISEHNRLYWYRQTLGQGPEFLTYFQNEAQLEKSRLLSDRFSAERPKGSFSTLEIQRTEQGDSAMYLCASSQTGGGSSGYTFGSGTRLTVV.

The rearrangement uses TRBV19 and TRBJ2-2; possible D gene TRBD1, 6 bases. V was shortened by 5 bases and J by 0 bases, with 16 bases between the two germline ends. The CDR3 has 17 residues. The V gene's germline CDR1 is LNHDA and CDR2 SQIVND (reference sequence). The CDR3 DNA reads as TGTGCCAGTAGTTCGGGCAGGGGACGCGCGAACACCGGGGAGCTGTTTTTT. Protein sequence: CASSSGRGRANTGELFF. The full variable domain, in which reference TRBV19 and TRBJ2-2 provide the parts outside the CDR3, is DGGITQSPKYLFRKEGQNVTLSCEQNLNHDAMYWYRQDPGQGLRLIYYSQIVNDFQKGDIAEGYSVSREKKESFPLTVTSAQKNPTAFYLCASSSGRGRANTGELFFGEGSRLTVL.

The genes are TRBV28 and TRBJ1-2; D gene unclear. Germline CDR1 MDHEN, CDR2 SYDVKM. This CDR3 has 15 amino acids. V lost 4 bases, J lost 0 bases, and 12 bases lay in between. DNA of the CDR3: TGTGCCAGCAGTTCACGAGGGCAGCCTAACTATGGCTACACCTTC. Its translation: CASSSRGQPNYGYTF.

The CDR3 here is CASSQGTGGEGYYGYTF. The CDR3, as DNA: TGCGCCAGCAGCCAAGGGACAGGGGGCGAAGGGTACTATGGCTACACCTTC. This chain uses TRBV4-3 with TRBJ1-2, with 11 bases fitting TRBD1. There are 17 residues in the CDR3. V was pared by 1 base and J by 3 bases, with 7 bases of the junction left unmatched. Germline V lookup: CDR1 LGHNA, CDR2 YSLEER.

V gene TRBV19 combines with J gene TRBJ1-2, with 7 bases that match TRBD1. CDR3 length: 15 residues. The germline V gene has CDR1 LNHDA and CDR2 SQIVND (reference sequence). With V trimmed by 5 bases and J by 4 bases, 10 bases remained unmatched. CDR3 DNA: TGTGCCAGTAGTGACTGGGGACAGCAGGGCTATGGCTACACCTTC. Amino acids: CASSDWGQQGYGYTF.

The chain recombines TRBV27 with TRBJ2-1; D is possibly TRBD1 (6 bases). The length of the CDR3 is 12 residues. Trimming removed 4 bases from V and 6 bases from J, with 7 bases in between. CDR1 and CDR2 (germline): MNHEY, SMNVEV (reference sequence). The CDR3 protein is CASSSQGNEQFF. The CDR3 nucleotides are TGTGCCAGCAGTTCACAGGGCAATGAGCAGTTCTTC.

The chain links TRBV6-5 to TRBJ1-2; 7 nucleotides agree with TRBD1. CDR3 size: 14 residues. V lost 6 bases and J lost 7; bases outside the gene matches: 11. Germline CDR1 MNHEY, CDR2 SVGAGI. CDR3 bases: TGTGCCAGCAGGGACGCAAAGACAGGGTTTGGCTACACCTTC. This codes for CASRDAKTGFGYTF.

The chain employs TRBV5-1 and TRBJ1-5, with 8 positions matching TRBD1. The CDR3 spans 16 residues. Unmatched junction bases numbered 7, after V lost 4 bases and J lost 1 base. Germline CDR1 reads SGHRS; CDR2 reads YFSETQ. CDR3 nucleotides: TGCGCCAGCAGCCCGGGGGACAGGACAAGCAATCAGCCCCAGCATTTT. Amino acid sequence: CASSPGDRTSNQPQHF. Complete variable domain (other parts from reference TRBV5-1 and TRBJ1-5): KAGVTQTPRYLIKTRGQQVTLSCSPISGHRSVSWYQQTPGQGLQFLFEYFSETQRNKGNFPGRFSGRQFSNSRSEMNVSTLELGDSALYLCASSPGDRTSNQPQHFGDGTRLSIL.

This chain joins TRBV9 and TRBJ2-2, with a tentative D call TRBD1 (5 bases). CDR3 length: 14 amino acids. Deletions cut 4 bases from V and 2 bases from J, with 9 bases between. The germline gives CDR1 SGDLS, CDR2 YYNGEE. As DNA, the CDR3 is TGTGCCAGCAGCCGTAGGGGCAACACCGGGGAGCTGTTTTTT. Translated, it gives CASSRRGNTGELFF.